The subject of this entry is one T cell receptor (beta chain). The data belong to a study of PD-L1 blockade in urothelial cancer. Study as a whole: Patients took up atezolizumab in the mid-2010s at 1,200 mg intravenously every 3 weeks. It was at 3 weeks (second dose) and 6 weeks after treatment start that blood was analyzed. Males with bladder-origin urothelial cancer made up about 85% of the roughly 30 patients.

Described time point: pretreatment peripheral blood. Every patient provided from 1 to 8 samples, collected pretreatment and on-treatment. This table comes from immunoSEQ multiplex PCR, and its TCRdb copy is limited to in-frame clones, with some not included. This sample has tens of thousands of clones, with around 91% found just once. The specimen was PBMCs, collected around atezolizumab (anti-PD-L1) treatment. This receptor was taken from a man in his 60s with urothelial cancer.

The CDR3: CASSPGTEQETQYF. The CDR3, as DNA: TGTGCCAGCAGCCCTGGGACAGAACAAGAGACCCAGTACTTC. The chain uses TRBV5-4 and TRBJ2-5, with 7 bases matching TRBD1. The CDR3 has 14 residues. The J segment lost 2 bases and the V segment lost 4 bases, leaving 5 bases of the junction unmatched. CDR1 SGHNT and CDR2 YYREEE come from the germline V gene (reference sequence).